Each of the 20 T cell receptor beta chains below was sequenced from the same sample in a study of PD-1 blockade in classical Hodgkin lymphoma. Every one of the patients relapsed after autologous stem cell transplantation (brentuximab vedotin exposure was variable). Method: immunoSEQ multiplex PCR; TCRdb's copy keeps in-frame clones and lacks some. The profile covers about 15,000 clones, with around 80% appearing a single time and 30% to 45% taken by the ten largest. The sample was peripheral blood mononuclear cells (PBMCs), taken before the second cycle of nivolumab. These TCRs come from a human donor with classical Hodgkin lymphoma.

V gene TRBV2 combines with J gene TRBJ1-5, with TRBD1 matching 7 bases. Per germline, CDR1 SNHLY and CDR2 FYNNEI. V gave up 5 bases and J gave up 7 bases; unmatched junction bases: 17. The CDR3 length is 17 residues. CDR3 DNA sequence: TGTGCCAGCAGTCACCCGGTAACAGGGGAAAAAGGACAGCCCCAGCATTTT. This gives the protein CASSHPVTGEKGQPQHF.

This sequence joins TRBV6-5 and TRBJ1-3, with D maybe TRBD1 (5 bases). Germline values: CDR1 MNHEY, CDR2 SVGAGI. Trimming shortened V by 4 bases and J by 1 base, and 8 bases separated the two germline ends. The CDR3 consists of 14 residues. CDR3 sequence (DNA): TGTGCCAGCAGTTTGGGGGTGTCTGGAAACACCATATATTTT. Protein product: CASSLGVSGNTIYF.

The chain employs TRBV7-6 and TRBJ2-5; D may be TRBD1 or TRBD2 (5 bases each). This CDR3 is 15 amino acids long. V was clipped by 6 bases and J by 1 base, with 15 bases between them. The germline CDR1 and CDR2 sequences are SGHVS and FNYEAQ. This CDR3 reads CASRIRGAAQETQYF. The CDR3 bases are TGTGCCAGCAGGATCCGAGGGGCGGCCCAAGAGACCCAGTACTTC.

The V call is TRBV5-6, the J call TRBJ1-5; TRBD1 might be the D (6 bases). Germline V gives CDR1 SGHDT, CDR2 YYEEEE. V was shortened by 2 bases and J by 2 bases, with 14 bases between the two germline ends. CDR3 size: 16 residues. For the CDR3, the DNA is TGTGCCAGCAGCTTCGGACAGATTTTGGGCAATCAGCCCCAGCATTTT. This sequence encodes CASSFGQILGNQPQHF.

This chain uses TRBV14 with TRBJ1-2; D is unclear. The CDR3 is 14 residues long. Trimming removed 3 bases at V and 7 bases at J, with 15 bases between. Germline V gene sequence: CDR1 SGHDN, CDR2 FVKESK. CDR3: CASSQGVRSGGYTF. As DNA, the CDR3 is TGTGCCAGCAGCCAGGGAGTGCGGTCGGGTGGCTACACCTTC.

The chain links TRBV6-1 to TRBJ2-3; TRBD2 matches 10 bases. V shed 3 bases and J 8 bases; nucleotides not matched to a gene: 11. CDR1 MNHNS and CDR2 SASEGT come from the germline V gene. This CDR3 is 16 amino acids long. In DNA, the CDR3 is TGTGCCAGCAGTGAGGTCGGGCTAGCGGGAGAAGGTACGCAGTATTTT. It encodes CASSEVGLAGEGTQYF.

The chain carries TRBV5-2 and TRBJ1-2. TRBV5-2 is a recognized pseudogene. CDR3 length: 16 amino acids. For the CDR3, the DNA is TGCGCCAGCAGCCAAGATCTCTCTGGCAGCCGGGCCGGCTACACCTTC. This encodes CASSQDLSGSRAGYTF.

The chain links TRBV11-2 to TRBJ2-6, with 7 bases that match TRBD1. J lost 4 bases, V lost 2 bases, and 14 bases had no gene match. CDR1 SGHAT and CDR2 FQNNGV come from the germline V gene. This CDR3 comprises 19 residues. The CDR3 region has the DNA TGTGCCAGCAGCTTATTCCAACAGGGGTCGGGCTTGGGGGCCAACGTCCTGACTTTC. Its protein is CASSLFQQGSGLGANVLTF.

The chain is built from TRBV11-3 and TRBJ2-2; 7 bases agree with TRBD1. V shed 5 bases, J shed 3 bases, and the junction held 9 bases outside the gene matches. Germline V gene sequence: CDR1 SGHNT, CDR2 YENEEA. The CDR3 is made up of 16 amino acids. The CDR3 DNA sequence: TGTGCCAGCAGCCAACAGACAGGGAGTCACACCGGGGAGCTGTTTTTT. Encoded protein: CASSQQTGSHTGELFF.

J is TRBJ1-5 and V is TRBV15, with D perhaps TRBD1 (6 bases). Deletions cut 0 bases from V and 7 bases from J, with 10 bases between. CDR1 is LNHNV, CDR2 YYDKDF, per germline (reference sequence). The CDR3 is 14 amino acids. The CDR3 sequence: CATSRDWGQQPQHF. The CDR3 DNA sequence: TGTGCCACCAGCAGAGATTGGGGGCAACAGCCCCAGCATTTT. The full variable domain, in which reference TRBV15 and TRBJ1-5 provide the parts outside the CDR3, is DAMVIQNPRYQVTQFGKPVTLSCSQTLNHNVMYWYQQKSSQAPKLLFHYYDKDFNNEADTPDNFQSRRPNTSFCFLDIRSPGLGDTAMYLCATSRDWGQQPQHFGDGTRLSIL.

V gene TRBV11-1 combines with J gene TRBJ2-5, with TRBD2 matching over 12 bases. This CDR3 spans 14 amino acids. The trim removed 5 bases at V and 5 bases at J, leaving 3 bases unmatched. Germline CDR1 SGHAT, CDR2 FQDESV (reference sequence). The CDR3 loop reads CASSRTSGIETQYF. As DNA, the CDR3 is TGTGCCAGCAGCCGGACTAGCGGGATTGAGACCCAGTACTTC.

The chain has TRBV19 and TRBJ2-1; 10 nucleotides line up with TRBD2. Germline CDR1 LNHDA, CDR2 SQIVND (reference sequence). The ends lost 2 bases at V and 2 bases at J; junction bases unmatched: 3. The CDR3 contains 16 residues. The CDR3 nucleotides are TGTGCCAGTAGTATACTCACTAGCGGGGCCTACAATGAGCAGTTCTTC. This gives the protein CASSILTSGAYNEQFF. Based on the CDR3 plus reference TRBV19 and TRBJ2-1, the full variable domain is DGGITQSPKYLFRKEGQNVTLSCEQNLNHDAMYWYRQDPGQGLRLIYYSQIVNDFQKGDIAEGYSVSREKKESFPLTVTSAQKNPTAFYLCASSILTSGAYNEQFFGPGTRLTVL.

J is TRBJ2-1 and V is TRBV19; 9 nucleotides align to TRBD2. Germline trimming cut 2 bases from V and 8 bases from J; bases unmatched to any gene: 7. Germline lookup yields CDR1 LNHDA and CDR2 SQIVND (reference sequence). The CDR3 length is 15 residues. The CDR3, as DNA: TGTGCCAGTAGTATACTTGCGGGGGGGCCGGATGAGCAGTTCTTC. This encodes CASSILAGGPDEQFF.

The DNA of the CDR3 is TGTGCCAGCAGTTACCCGATCCGTGGCGGCTACGAGCAGTACTTC. Protein: CASSYPIRGGYEQYF. V is TRBV6-5 and J is TRBJ2-7; D is unclear. Germline CDR1 is MNHEY and CDR2 is SVGAGI. V was cut by 2 bases and J by 3 bases, with 14 bases left in between. The CDR3 runs to 15 residues.

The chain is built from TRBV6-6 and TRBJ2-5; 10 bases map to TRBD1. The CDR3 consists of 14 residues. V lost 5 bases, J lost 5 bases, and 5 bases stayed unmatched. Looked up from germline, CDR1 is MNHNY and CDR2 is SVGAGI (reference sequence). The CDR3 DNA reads TGTGCCAGCAGTGTTCGGACAGGGGGGGAGACCCAGTACTTC. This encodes CASSVRTGGETQYF.

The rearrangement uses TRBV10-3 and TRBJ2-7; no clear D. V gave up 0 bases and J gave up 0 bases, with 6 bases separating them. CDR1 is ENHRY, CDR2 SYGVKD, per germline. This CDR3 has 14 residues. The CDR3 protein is CAISESMVSYEQYF. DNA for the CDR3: TGTGCCATCAGTGAGTCAATGGTCTCCTACGAGCAGTACTTC.

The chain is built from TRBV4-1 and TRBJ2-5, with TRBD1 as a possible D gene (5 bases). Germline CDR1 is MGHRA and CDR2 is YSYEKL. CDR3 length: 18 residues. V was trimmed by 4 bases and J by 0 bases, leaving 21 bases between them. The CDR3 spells CASSRSESGARYQETQYF. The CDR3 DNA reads TGCGCCAGCAGCCGGTCGGAGAGTGGGGCCAGGTACCAAGAGACCCAGTACTTC.

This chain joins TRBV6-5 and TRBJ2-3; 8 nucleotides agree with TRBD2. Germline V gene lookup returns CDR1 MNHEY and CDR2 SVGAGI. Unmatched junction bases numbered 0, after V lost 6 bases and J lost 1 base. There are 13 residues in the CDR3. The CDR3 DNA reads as TGTGCCAGCAGGACTAGCGGCACAGATACGCAGTATTTT. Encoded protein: CASRTSGTDTQYF.

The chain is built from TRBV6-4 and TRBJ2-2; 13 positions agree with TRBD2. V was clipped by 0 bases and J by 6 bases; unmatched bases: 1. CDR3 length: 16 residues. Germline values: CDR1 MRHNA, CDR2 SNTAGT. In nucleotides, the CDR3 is TGTGCCAGCAGTGACTCGACTAGCGGGAGGCCCGGGGAGCTGTTTTTT. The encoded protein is CASSDSTSGRPGELFF.

The CDR3 is CASSPQVLGSEQYF. CDR3 in DNA: TGTGCCAGCAGCCCCCAAGTCCTAGGCAGCGAGCAGTACTTC. This chain joins TRBV27 and TRBJ2-7; no clear D. CDR3 length: 14 amino acids. V was trimmed by 6 bases and J by 6 bases, leaving 18 bases between them. The germline CDR1 and CDR2 sequences are MNHEY and SMNVEV (reference sequence).